This record concerns one T cell receptor (beta chain) sequence. Its specificity is not known. Sequencing used immunoSEQ multiplex PCR; TCRdb keeps in-frame clones, though not all of them. Of just over 40,000 clones in the sample, 95% were seen once. The data were taken from a study of graft-versus-host responses after intestinal transplantation. Overall study context: Each transplant was multivisceral, liver-intestinal, or isolated intestinal. The study gave all recipients anti-thymocyte globulin induction, then tacrolimus and steroids for 2 to 3 years. Study observations and caveats: The authors found GvH clones in recipient marrow, some appearing first in ileum or blood. Circulating GvH clones peaking coincided with falling HvG clones soon after transplant.

This CDR3 has 14 residues. The source is a human donor who was the organ donor for an intestinal transplant. The chain is built from TRBV21-1 and TRBJ2-7; no DNA check was done on the table's D call, TRBD1. TRBV21-1 is a pseudogene locus. The sequencing used unstimulated CD8+ T cells sorted from spleen or lymph node cells, collected before transplant. CDR3 region: CASSKGGQGYEQYF. The CDR3, as DNA: TGTGCCAGCAGCAAAGGGGGACAGGGCTACGAGCAGTACTTC.